Following are 6 T cell receptor beta chains from one sample sequenced in a study of regulatory T cells in long-lasting Graves disease. With iRepertoire HTBI primers and Arm-PCR of CDR3 regions, TCR beta libraries were built. MiXCR, run by TCRdb on the multiplex PCR reads, gives a single entry per CDR3 protein. Of around 450,000 distinct CDR3 sequences listed, 15% are singletons. Noted time point: newly diagnosed GD, antithyroid drugs for less than 3 months. TCR sequences were obtained from RNA taken from PBMCs. These same data were also listed under a study on T cells in Graves' hyperthyroidism and ophthalmopathy.

Here the sequenced sample was peripheral blood mononuclear cells (PBMCs), taken at new diagnosis, from a patient treated with antithyroid drugs. Receptors originate from a woman aged 40 to 55 with Graves disease.

The sample holds a few counts of this clonotype. V is TRBV11-3 and J is TRBJ2-1; TRBD2 matches 7 bases. Germline assignment: CDR1 SGHNT and CDR2 YENEEA. Trimming cost V 5 bases and J 3 bases; bases outside gene matches: 16. This CDR3 contains 18 residues. The CDR3 loop is CASSPEWGGPNFYNEQFF. In nucleotides, the CDR3 is TGTGCCAGCAGCCCTGAGTGGGGAGGGCCTAATTTCTACAATGAGCAGTTCTTC.

This chain connects TRBV27 to TRBJ2-1; tentatively, D is TRBD2 (5 bases). V shed 5 bases and J shed 7 bases, with 15 bases lying between them. The CDR3 loop spans 14 amino acids. Germline loops: CDR1 MNHEY, CDR2 SMNVEV (reference sequence). The CDR3 spells CASSEMGVGNEQFF. CDR3 in DNA: TGTGCCAGCAGTGAGATGGGAGTGGGTAATGAGCAGTTCTTC.

The chain joins TRBV12-3 or TRBV12-4 to TRBJ1-6; weak D call: TRBD1 (6 bases). The CDR3 loop spans 13 amino acids. V was trimmed by 7 bases and J by 7 bases, leaving 11 bases between them. CDR3 region: CASTGQTNSPLHF. In DNA, the CDR3 is TGTGCCAGCACCGGACAGACGAATTCACCCCTCCACTTT.

This clonotype was detected many times. The CDR3 reads CASSEGTGLITGELFF. DNA of the CDR3: TGTGCCAGCAGTGAGGGGACAGGGCTGATCACCGGGGAGCTGTTTTTT. V is TRBV2 and J is TRBJ2-2, with 9 bases identical to TRBD1. The V gene end was trimmed by 3 bases and the J gene end by 4 bases; junction bases not matched to a gene: 6. The CDR3 contains 16 residues. Germline lookup yields CDR1 SNHLY and CDR2 FYNNEI.

This clonotype has a count of ten or more. The gene calls are TRBV28 and TRBJ2-7; 10 bases line up with TRBD1. This CDR3 has 14 amino acids. From germline, CDR1 is MDHEN and CDR2 SYDVKM. V gave up 8 bases and J gave up 3 bases; unmatched junction bases: 7. The DNA of the CDR3 is TGTGCCAGCCTAAGGGGGACAGGGGACTACGAGCAGTACTTC. Protein product: CASLRGTGDYEQYF.

The sample holds many counts of this clonotype. The chain carries TRBV27 and TRBJ2-1; tentative D call: TRBD1 (6 bases). This CDR3 comprises 16 residues. V was trimmed by 3 bases and J by 4 bases, leaving 16 bases between them. In germline, CDR1 is MNHEY, CDR2 SMNVEV (reference sequence). The CDR3 spells CASSFTQGFRYNEQFF. The CDR3 DNA reads TGTGCCAGCAGTTTTACACAGGGATTCCGTTACAATGAGCAGTTCTTC.